The next 8 T cell receptor beta chains were all read from a single sample in a study of blood T cell repertoires in COVID-19 (TCRdb year 2020). Library prep was done by the immunoSEQ multiplex PCR assay. This immuneACCESS table, as held by TCRdb, lists in-frame sequences with V and J called but not all clones. Of the missing ones, under half trace to an unresolved V gene in checked studies; the others have no known cause. In all, the sample holds some 13,000 clones, and 70% to 90% of those were seen once. The ten largest clones take up just over 50% of the sample. The sequenced material came from peripheral blood. Every receptor here comes from a man older than 75 with acute or convalescent COVID-19.

The chain employs TRBV6-5 and TRBJ2-7; 8 bases fit TRBD1. Per the germline V gene, CDR1 is MNHEY and CDR2 is SVGAGI. The junction had 9 bases not matched to a gene; V was cut back by 3 bases and J by 2 bases. The CDR3 runs 16 residues. Written as DNA, the CDR3 is TGTGCCAGCAGTTATTCGAGACAGGGGAGTACCTACGAGCAGTACTTC. It is translated as CASSYSRQGSTYEQYF.

V is TRBV7-2 and J is TRBJ2-5; no clear D. Trimming took off 0 bases at V and 5 bases at J, with 16 bases between the two ends. The CDR3 runs to 16 residues. Germline values: CDR1 SGHTA, CDR2 FQGNSA. CDR3 coding DNA: TGTGCCAGCAGCTTAGCGGCACCCACCCATCACGAGACCCAGTACTTC. This translates into CASSLAAPTHHETQYF. Full variable domain (outside the CDR3, taken from reference TRBV7-2 and TRBJ2-5): GAGVSQSPSNKVTEKGKDVELRCDPISGHTALYWYRQSLGQGLEFLIYFQGNSAPDKSGLPSDRFSAERTGGSVSTLTIQRTQQEDSAVYLCASSLAAPTHHETQYFGPGTRLLVL.

The V gene is TRBV5-1, the J gene TRBJ1-2; 9 nucleotides line up with TRBD1. Germline CDR1 SGHRS, CDR2 YFSETQ. V was pared by 3 bases and J by 5 bases, with 8 bases of the junction left unmatched. This CDR3 is built from 15 residues. The CDR3 loop reads CASSWDRVRLYGYTF. CDR3 in DNA: TGCGCCAGCAGCTGGGACAGGGTAAGACTTTATGGCTACACCTTC.

The chain carries TRBV27 and TRBJ2-1, with TRBD2 identical over 8 bases. V lost 5 bases and J lost 0; bases outside the gene matches: 15. The CDR3 consists of 19 residues. Per the germline V gene, CDR1 is MNHEY and CDR2 is SMNVEV (reference sequence). DNA of the CDR3: TGTGCCAGCAGTCCCCCGGGACTAGTCTTGCAAAGCTCCTACAATGAGCAGTTCTTC. This codes for CASSPPGLVLQSSYNEQFF.

This clone was recorded a few times. The CDR3 spells CASRRDRASRNSPLHF. Written as DNA, the CDR3 is TGTGCCAGCAGGAGGGACAGGGCGTCGAGGAATTCACCCCTCCACTTT. The chain joins TRBV6-6 to TRBJ1-6; 9 bases align to TRBD1. V dropped 6 bases and J dropped 7; count of bases not matched to a gene: 10. The CDR3 length is 16 residues. CDR1 and CDR2 (germline): MNHNY, SVGAGI (reference sequence).

The chain uses TRBV7-8 and TRBJ1-2; D is undetermined. Germline V CDR1 and CDR2: SGHVS, FQNEAQ. The CDR3 runs to 14 residues. V was pared by 1 base and J by 6 bases, with 12 bases between. Written as DNA, the CDR3 is TGTGCCAGCAGCTTAGTCGGACGGCGGGATGGCTACACCTTC. It is translated as CASSLVGRRDGYTF. Combining the CDR3 with reference TRBV7-8 and TRBJ1-2 gives the whole variable domain GAGVSQSPRYKVAKRGQDVALRCDPISGHVSLFWYQQALGQGPEFLTYFQNEAQLDKSGLPSDRFFAERPEGSVSTLKIQRTQQEDSAVYLCASSLVGRRDGYTFGSGTRLTVV.

This clone was detected a few times. The chain recombines TRBV9 with TRBJ2-2; the match to TRBD1 covers 10 bases. Trimming took 4 bases from V and 3 from J; bases not matched to a gene: 6. The CDR3 totals 16 residues. Germline V gene data show CDR1 as SGDLS and CDR2 as YYNGEE. CDR3 sequence: CASSPSDRGYTGELFF. The CDR3 nucleotides are TGTGCCAGCAGCCCATCGGACAGGGGGTACACCGGGGAGCTGTTTTTT.

This chain uses TRBV24-1 with TRBJ2-7; 11 bases are shared with TRBD1. Germline V CDR1 and CDR2: KGHDR, SFDVKD. This CDR3 contains 16 residues. The J segment lost 7 bases and the V segment lost 3 bases, leaving 10 bases of the junction unmatched. The CDR3 DNA reads TGTGCCACCAGTGATACAACCGGGACAGGGGGTTGGGAGCAGTACTTC. The encoded protein is CATSDTTGTGGWEQYF.